These T cell receptor beta chains were read from a single sample in a study of cytomegalovirus exposure and HLA in healthy donors. Assay used: immunoSEQ multiplex PCR; TCRdb lists only in-frame clones, some missing. The sample shows about 200,000 clones, 75% to 85% of them seen only once. The sequencing input was PBMCs. Source of these receptors: a woman between 50 and 59 years old in good health and CMV-seronegative. Both conserved end residues are part of each CDR3. A D gene is named only where the DNA matches it firmly. Where a row states a size, it is once, few, many or the class of an expanded clone; other rows omit it.

abundance: once; d_gene: TRBD2; j_gene: TRBJ2-1; v_gene: TRBV7-8; CDR3nt: TGTGCCAGCAGCTTAGTCGGGGGGTCTGAGCAGTTCTTC; CDR3aa: CASSLVGGSEQFF
abundance: NA; d_gene: NA; j_gene: TRBJ1-6; v_gene: TRBV19; CDR3nt: TGTGCCAGTAGTTCTCGAACCGGGAATTCACCCCTCCACTTT; CDR3aa: CASSSRTGNSPLHF
abundance: many; d_gene: TRBD2; j_gene: TRBJ2-1; v_gene: TRBV7-9; CDR3nt: TGTGCCAGCAGCCCAATAGCGGGGGGGCCTAGGGAGTTCTTC; CDR3aa: CASSPIAGGPREFF
abundance: NA; d_gene: NA; j_gene: TRBJ2-7; v_gene: TRBV20-1; CDR3nt: TGCAGTGCTCTTCCCTACGAGCAGTACTTC; CDR3aa: CSALPYEQYF
abundance: NA; d_gene: NA; j_gene: TRBJ1-2; v_gene: TRBV5-1; CDR3nt: TGCGCCAGCAGCTCCACAGGCTTTTCTGGCTACACCTTC; CDR3aa: CASSSTGFSGYTF
abundance: NA; d_gene: TRBD2; j_gene: TRBJ2-1; v_gene: TRBV29-1; CDR3nt: TGCAGCTCCCGTTACGGGGGGGGCTTCAATGAGCAGTTCTTC; CDR3aa: CSSRYGGGFNEQFF
abundance: NA; d_gene: TRBD1; j_gene: TRBJ1-1; v_gene: TRBV6-1; CDR3nt: TGTGCCAGCAGGGACAGGGGAGTTACTGAAGCTTTCTTT; CDR3aa: CASRDRGVTEAFF
abundance: NA; d_gene: TRBD1; j_gene: TRBJ1-5; v_gene: TRBV6-6; CDR3nt: TGTGCCAGCAGTTACCCCCGGGACAGCTGCAATCAGCCCCAGCATTTT; CDR3aa: CASSYPRDSCNQPQHF
abundance: NA; d_gene: NA; j_gene: TRBJ1-2; v_gene: TRBV7-9; CDR3nt: TGTGCCAGCAGCTTAGTAGGGGTCCATAACTATGGCTACACCTTC; CDR3aa: CASSLVGVHNYGYTF
abundance: many; d_gene: NA; j_gene: TRBJ1-4; v_gene: TRBV19; CDR3nt: TGTGCCAGTAGTATCGGCGGGGGCTGGTTGAATGAAAAACTGTTTTTT; CDR3aa: CASSIGGGWLNEKLFF
abundance: NA; d_gene: TRBD2; j_gene: TRBJ2-1; v_gene: TRBV19; CDR3nt: TGTGCCAGTAGTATAGATGTAGCGGGAGGTCCCAGCTCCTACAATGAGCAGTTCTTC; CDR3aa: CASSIDVAGGPSSYNEQFF
abundance: NA; d_gene: NA; j_gene: TRBJ2-1; v_gene: TRBV5-4; CDR3nt: TGTGCCAGCAGCTTGGGGTTCGGTTCCAATGAGCAGTTCTTC; CDR3aa: CASSLGFGSNEQFF